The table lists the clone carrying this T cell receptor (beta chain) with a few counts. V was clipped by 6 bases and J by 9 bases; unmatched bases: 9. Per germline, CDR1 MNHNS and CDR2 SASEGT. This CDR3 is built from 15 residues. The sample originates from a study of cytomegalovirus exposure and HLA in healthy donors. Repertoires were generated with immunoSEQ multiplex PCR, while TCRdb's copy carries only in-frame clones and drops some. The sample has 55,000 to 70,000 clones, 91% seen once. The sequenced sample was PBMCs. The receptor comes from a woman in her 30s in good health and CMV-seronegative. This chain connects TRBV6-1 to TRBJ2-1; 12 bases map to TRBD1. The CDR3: CASREPGQGASEQFF. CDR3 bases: TGTGCCAGCAGAGAACCGGGACAGGGGGCTAGTGAGCAGTTCTTC.